The 18 T cell receptor beta chains below all came from one sample that was sequenced in a study of regulatory T cells in long-lasting Graves disease. Building of the TCR beta libraries involved iRepertoire HTBI primers and Arm-PCR of CDR3 regions. Via MiXCR, TCRdb re-called the multiplex PCR reads, giving one row per CDR3 protein. This sample has 360,000 or so distinct CDR3 sequences, with roughly 17% found just once. The sample's time point: newly diagnosed GD, antithyroid drugs for less than 3 months. Extracted PBMC RNA gave rise to the TCR library. The data also belong to a second study, concerning T cells in Graves' hyperthyroidism and ophthalmopathy.

The sequencing here drew on peripheral blood mononuclear cells (PBMCs), taken at new diagnosis, from a patient treated with antithyroid drugs. The receptors come from a woman between 18 and 29 years old with Graves disease.

This clonotype was found once. This is likely a read error, given that the CDR3 carries no conserved phenylalanine or tryptophan at its end. This chain links TRBV14 with TRBJ1-6; D not certain. V lost 3 bases and J 3 bases, leaving 12 bases between the germline ends. CDR1 and CDR2 from the germline V gene are SGHDN and FVKESK. CDR3 length: 16 residues. The CDR3 loop reads CASSQAGRYYNSPLHL. CDR3 DNA sequence: TGTGCCAGCAGCCAGGCCGGACGATACTATAATTCACCCCTCCACTTG.

This clonotype was observed at least ten times. The J gene is TRBJ1-1, the V gene TRBV20-1, with TRBD1 as a possible D gene (6 bases). Germline lookup yields CDR1 DFQATT and CDR2 SNEGSKA (reference sequence). This CDR3 has 12 residues. V was trimmed by 6 bases and J by 4 bases, leaving 12 bases between them. The CDR3 DNA reads as TGCAGTGCCACCGGGGGCAGCACTGAAGCTTTCTTT. Amino acids: CSATGGSTEAFF.

This clonotype occurred many times. The chain employs TRBV20-1 and TRBJ2-1; tentatively, D is TRBD2 (7 bases). This CDR3 contains 15 residues. CDR1 and CDR2 (germline): DFQATT, SNEGSKA (reference sequence). V was clipped by 5 bases and J by 6 bases, with 20 bases between them. As DNA, the CDR3 is TGCAGTGCTTGCTCACTTTTGGCGGGGGCCAATGAGCAGTTCTTC. This codes for CSACSLLAGANEQFF.

This clonotype appeared many times. The chain has TRBV6-2 or TRBV6-3 and TRBJ1-1; D may be TRBD1 (5 bases). Germline CDR1 is MNHEY and CDR2 is SVGEGT. Trimming shortened V by 1 base and J by 5 bases, and 8 bases separated the two germline ends. The CDR3 consists of 13 residues. CDR3 sequence: CASSYWGGTEAFF. DNA for the CDR3: TGTGCCAGCAGTTACTGGGGGGGAACTGAAGCTTTCTTT.

This clonotype was recorded at least ten times. The chain joins TRBV28 to TRBJ2-7; weak D call: TRBD2 (6 bases). This CDR3 has 14 residues. The V gene lost 2 bases and the J gene lost 11 bases, with 19 bases spanning the gap. CDR1 MDHEN and CDR2 SYDVKM come from the germline V gene. The CDR3 nucleotides are TGTGCCAGCAGTTTACCGACTAGTAGGTCAGCGGAGTACTTC. Amino acid sequence: CASSLPTSRSAEYF.

The table lists this clonotype with many counts. V is TRBV5-1 and J is TRBJ2-7, with TRBD2 matching 16 bases. The trim removed 4 bases at V and 2 bases at J, leaving 6 bases unmatched. The CDR3 has 17 amino acids. CDR1 and CDR2 (germline): SGHRS, YFSETQ. DNA for the CDR3: TGCGCCAGCAGCGCGGGACTAGCGGGAGGGCCAGCCTACGAGCAGTACTTC. Translating it yields CASSAGLAGGPAYEQYF.

Ten or more counts support this clonotype. This sequence joins TRBV5-1 and TRBJ2-5, with D perhaps TRBD1 (6 bases). CDR1 and CDR2 (germline): SGHRS, YFSETQ. This CDR3 region has 13 residues. Trimming took off 7 bases at V and 4 bases at J, with 14 bases between the two ends. CDR3 DNA sequence: TGCGCCAGCCGTCATCCAGGGGCAGAGACCCAGTACTTC. Translated: CASRHPGAETQYF. Complete variable domain (other parts from reference TRBV5-1 and TRBJ2-5): KAGVTQTPRYLIKTRGQQVTLSCSPISGHRSVSWYQQTPGQGLQFLFEYFSETQRNKGNFPGRFSGRQFSNSRSEMNVSTLELGDSALYLCASRHPGAETQYFGPGTRLLVL.

This clonotype was counted many times. The chain is built from TRBV27 and TRBJ2-2; no firm D call. The CDR3 contains 16 residues. CDR1 is MNHEY and CDR2 is SMNVEV in the germline V gene (reference sequence). Trimming took 2 bases from V and 2 from J, leaving 12 bases between them. The CDR3: CASSLRLLFNTGELFF. The CDR3 DNA sequence: TGTGCCAGCAGTTTAAGACTTCTTTTCAACACCGGGGAGCTGTTTTTT.

This clonotype was seen many times. V gene TRBV9 combines with J gene TRBJ2-7; D is possibly TRBD1 (5 bases). This CDR3 has 14 amino acids. V was cut by 3 bases and J by 0 bases, with 10 bases left in between. Germline V CDR1 and CDR2: SGDLS, YYNGEE. The CDR3 bases are TGTGCCAGCAGCGCAGACAGATACTCCTACGAGCAGTACTTC. Protein: CASSADRYSYEQYF.

This clonotype was seen repeatedly, ten times or more. The chain has TRBV28 and TRBJ2-3; 11 positions agree with TRBD2. This CDR3 is 14 amino acids long. With 7 bases clipped from V and 4 bases from J, the junction kept 4 bases outside the gene matches. Germline V gives CDR1 MDHEN, CDR2 SYDVKM. CDR3 nucleotide sequence: TGTGCCAGCATAGCGGGAGGGCCCCCAGATACGCAGTATTTT. Protein sequence: CASIAGGPPDTQYF.

This clonotype showed up many times. This chain links TRBV11-2 with TRBJ2-1; D might be TRBD1 (6 bases). The CDR3 consists of 14 residues. Trimming left V 0 bases short and J 9 bases short, with 12 bases between. Germline-derived CDR1 and CDR2 are SGHAT and FQNNGV. CDR3 nucleotide sequence: TGTGCCAGCAGCTTAGACAGGGGAGTAGGTGAGCAGTTCTTC. Residues: CASSLDRGVGEQFF.

This clonotype was observed a few times. V gene TRBV19 combines with J gene TRBJ1-2, with D uncertain. V shed 3 bases and J shed 4 bases, with 12 bases lying between them. Per the germline V gene, CDR1 is LNHDA and CDR2 is SQIVND (reference sequence). This CDR3 region has 14 residues. Here the CDR3 reads CASSIGRSPYGYTF. The CDR3, as DNA: TGTGCCAGTAGTATCGGACGCTCGCCCTATGGCTACACCTTC.

This sequence joins TRBV7-9 and TRBJ2-3; a possible D gene is TRBD1 (5 bases). V lost 0 bases and J lost 2, with 18 bases in between. This CDR3 has 18 amino acids. CDR1 is SEHNR and CDR2 is FQNEAQ in the germline V gene (reference sequence). CDR3 sequence (DNA): TGTGCCAGCAGCTTAGCGGTCGTACCGGAACAGGACACAGATACGCAGTATTTT. The encoded protein is CASSLAVVPEQDTDTQYF.

This clonotype was observed at least ten times. J is TRBJ2-5 and V is TRBV20-1, with 9 bases identical to TRBD1. Germline V lookup: CDR1 DFQATT, CDR2 SNEGSKA (reference sequence). V lost 0 bases, J lost 5 bases, and 4 bases stayed unmatched. This CDR3 region has 14 residues. This CDR3 is CSAREDRGRETQYF. CDR3 sequence (DNA): TGCAGTGCTAGAGAGGACAGGGGCCGGGAGACCCAGTACTTC.

This clonotype has just a few counts. The rearrangement links TRBV20-1 to TRBJ2-3; TRBD1 is a possible D gene (5 bases). Germline V gene sequence: CDR1 DFQATT, CDR2 SNEGSKA (reference sequence). CDR3 size: 14 residues. Trimming took 0 bases from V and 2 from J, leaving 9 bases between them. The CDR3 protein is CSAREGPSTDTQYF. CDR3 in DNA: TGCAGTGCTAGAGAGGGGCCTTCCACAGATACGCAGTATTTT.

This clonotype was picked up many times. The chain recombines TRBV2 with TRBJ1-2; 7 nucleotides line up with TRBD1. The germline CDR1 and CDR2 sequences are SNHLY and FYNNEI. The CDR3 is made up of 14 amino acids. Trimming removed 4 bases from V and 4 bases from J; junction bases left unmatched: 6. Here the CDR3 DNA reads TGTGCCAGCAGTGGACAGGGAACCCGCTATGGCTACACCTTC. The encoded protein is CASSGQGTRYGYTF.

This clonotype was recorded at least ten times. The chain links TRBV20-1 to TRBJ2-7; D uncertain. CDR3 length: 15 amino acids. CDR1 is DFQATT and CDR2 is SNEGSKA in the germline V gene (reference sequence). Trimming took 0 bases from V and 0 from J, leaving 12 bases between them. The CDR3 sequence is CSARDEAKSSYEQYF. The DNA for the CDR3 is TGCAGTGCTAGAGACGAGGCCAAGAGCTCCTACGAGCAGTACTTC.

This clonotype occurred many times. The chain has TRBV11-2 and TRBJ2-1; possibly TRBD1 for D (5 bases). V lost 1 base and J 10 bases, leaving 14 bases between the germline ends. Germline V gives CDR1 SGHAT, CDR2 FQNNGV. CDR3 length: 14 residues. The DNA for the CDR3 is TGTGCCAGCAGCTTAGTTACAGGTCAGCAGGAGCAGTTCTTC. Translation: CASSLVTGQQEQFF.